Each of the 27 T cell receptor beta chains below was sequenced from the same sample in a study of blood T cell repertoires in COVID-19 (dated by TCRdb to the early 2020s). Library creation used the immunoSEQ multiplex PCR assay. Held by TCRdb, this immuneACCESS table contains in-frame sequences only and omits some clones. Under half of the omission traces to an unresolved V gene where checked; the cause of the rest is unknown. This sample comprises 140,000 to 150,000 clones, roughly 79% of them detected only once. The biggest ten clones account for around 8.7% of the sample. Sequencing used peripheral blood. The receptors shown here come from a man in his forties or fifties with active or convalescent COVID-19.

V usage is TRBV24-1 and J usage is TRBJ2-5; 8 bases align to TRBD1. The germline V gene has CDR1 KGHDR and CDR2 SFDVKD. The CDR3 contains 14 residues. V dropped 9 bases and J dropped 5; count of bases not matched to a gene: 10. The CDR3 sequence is CATGPRGRVETQYF. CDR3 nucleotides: TGTGCCACCGGACCCAGGGGGCGCGTCGAGACCCAGTACTTC.

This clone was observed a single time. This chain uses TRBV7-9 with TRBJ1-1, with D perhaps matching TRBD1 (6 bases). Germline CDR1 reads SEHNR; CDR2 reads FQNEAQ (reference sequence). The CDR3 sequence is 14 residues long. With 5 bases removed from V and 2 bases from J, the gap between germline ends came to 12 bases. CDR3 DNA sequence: TGTGCCAGCAGCGCTCAGGGGAGAAACACTGAAGCTTTCTTT. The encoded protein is CASSAQGRNTEAFF.

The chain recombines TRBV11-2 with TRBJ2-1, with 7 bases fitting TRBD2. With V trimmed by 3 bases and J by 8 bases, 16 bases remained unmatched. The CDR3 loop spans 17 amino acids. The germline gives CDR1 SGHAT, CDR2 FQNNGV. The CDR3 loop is CASSFDLRGEWIYEQFF. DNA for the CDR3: TGTGCCAGCAGCTTTGATCTACGGGGGGAGTGGATTTATGAGCAGTTCTTC.

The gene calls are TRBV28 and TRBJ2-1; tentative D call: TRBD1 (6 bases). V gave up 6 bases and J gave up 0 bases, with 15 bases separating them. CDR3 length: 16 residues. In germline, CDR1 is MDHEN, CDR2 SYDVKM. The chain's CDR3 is CASRLGGPSSYNEQFF. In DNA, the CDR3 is TGTGCCAGCAGGCTTGGGGGCCCAAGCTCCTACAATGAGCAGTTCTTC.

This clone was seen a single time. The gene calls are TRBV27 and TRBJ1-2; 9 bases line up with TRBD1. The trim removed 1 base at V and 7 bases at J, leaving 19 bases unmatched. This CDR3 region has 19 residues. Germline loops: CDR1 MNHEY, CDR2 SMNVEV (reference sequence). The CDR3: CASSLFIAGTGYQLCGYTF. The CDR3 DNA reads TGTGCCAGCAGTTTATTTATCGCCGGGACAGGGTACCAACTATGTGGCTACACCTTC.

CDR3: CASSESPSQGNEQYF. In DNA form, the CDR3 reads TGTGCCAGCAGTGAAAGCCCCAGCCAGGGGAACGAGCAGTACTTC. The chain links TRBV6-1 to TRBJ2-7; D may be TRBD1 (6 bases). CDR1 MNHNS and CDR2 SASEGT come from the germline V gene. With 2 bases removed from V and 5 bases from J, the gap between germline ends came to 16 bases. CDR3 size: 15 residues.

The CDR3 loop is CASSSAGQFSSYNSPLHF. CDR3 in DNA: TGTGCCAGCAGTTCCGCCGGACAGTTCAGCTCCTATAATTCACCCCTCCACTTT. The rearrangement uses TRBV27 and TRBJ1-6; D may be TRBD1 (6 bases). The length of the CDR3 is 18 residues. The V and J ends lost 4 bases and 0 bases respectively, with 16 bases between them. Germline V gene sequence: CDR1 MNHEY, CDR2 SMNVEV (reference sequence).

The CDR3: CASASGTSGFFQETQYF. As DNA, the CDR3 is TGTGCCAGCGCATCCGGGACTAGCGGCTTCTTCCAAGAGACCCAGTACTTC. The gene calls are TRBV19 and TRBJ2-5; TRBD2 aligns across 11 bases. The CDR3 consists of 17 residues. Germline lookup yields CDR1 LNHDA and CDR2 SQIVND (reference sequence). With V trimmed by 9 bases and J by 1 base, 13 bases remained unmatched.

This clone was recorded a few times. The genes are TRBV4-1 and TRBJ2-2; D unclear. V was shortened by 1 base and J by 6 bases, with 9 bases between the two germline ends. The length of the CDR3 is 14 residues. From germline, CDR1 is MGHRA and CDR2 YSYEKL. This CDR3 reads CASSQVPQAGELFF. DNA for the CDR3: TGCGCCAGCAGCCAAGTCCCCCAGGCCGGGGAGCTGTTTTTT.

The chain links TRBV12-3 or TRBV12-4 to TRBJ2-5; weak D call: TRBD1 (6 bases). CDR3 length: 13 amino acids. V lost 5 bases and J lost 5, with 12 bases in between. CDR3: CASSPTGGETQYF. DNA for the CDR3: TGTGCCAGCAGTCCGACAGGTGGCGAGACCCAGTACTTC.

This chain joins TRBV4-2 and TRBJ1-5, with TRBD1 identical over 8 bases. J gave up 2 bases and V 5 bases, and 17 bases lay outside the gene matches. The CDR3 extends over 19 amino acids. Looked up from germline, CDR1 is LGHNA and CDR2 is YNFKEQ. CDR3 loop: CASSSRGKTGEGGNQPQHF. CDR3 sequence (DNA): TGTGCCAGCAGCTCAAGGGGTAAGACAGGGGAGGGCGGCAATCAGCCCCAGCATTTT.

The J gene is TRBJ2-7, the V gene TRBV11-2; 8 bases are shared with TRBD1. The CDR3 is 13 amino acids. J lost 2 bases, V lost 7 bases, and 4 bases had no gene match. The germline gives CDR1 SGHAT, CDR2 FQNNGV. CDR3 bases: TGTGCCAGCAAGCCGACAGGGGCCTACGAGCAGTACTTC. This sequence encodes CASKPTGAYEQYF.

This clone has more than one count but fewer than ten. CDR3 DNA sequence: TGCGCCAGCAGCGCAACACTGGGACAGGGGGTTTCTGAAGCTTTCTTT. Encoded protein: CASSATLGQGVSEAFF. The chain joins TRBV5-1 to TRBJ1-1; 11 bases map to TRBD1. Trimming removed 4 bases from V and 6 bases from J; junction bases left unmatched: 11. The CDR3 spans 16 residues. In germline, CDR1 is SGHRS, CDR2 YFSETQ.

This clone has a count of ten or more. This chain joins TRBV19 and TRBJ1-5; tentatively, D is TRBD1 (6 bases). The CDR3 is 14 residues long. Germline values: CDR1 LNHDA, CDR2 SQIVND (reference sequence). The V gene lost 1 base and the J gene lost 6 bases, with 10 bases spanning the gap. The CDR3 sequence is CASSIAGVSQPQHF. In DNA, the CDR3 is TGTGCCAGTAGTATAGCAGGGGTTAGTCAGCCCCAGCATTTT.

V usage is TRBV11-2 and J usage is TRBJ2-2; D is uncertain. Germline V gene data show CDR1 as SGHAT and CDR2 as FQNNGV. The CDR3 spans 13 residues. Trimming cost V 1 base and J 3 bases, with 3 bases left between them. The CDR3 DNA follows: TGTGCCAGCAGCTTAGCGGACACCGGGGAGCTGTTTTTT. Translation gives CASSLADTGELFF.

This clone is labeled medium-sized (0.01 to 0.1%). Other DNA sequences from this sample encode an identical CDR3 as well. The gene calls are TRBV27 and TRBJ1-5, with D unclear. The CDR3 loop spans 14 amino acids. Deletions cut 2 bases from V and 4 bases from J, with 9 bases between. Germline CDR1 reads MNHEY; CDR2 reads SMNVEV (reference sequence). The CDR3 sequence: CASSLERGNQPQHF. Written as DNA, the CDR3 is TGTGCCAGCAGTTTAGAAAGAGGGAATCAGCCCCAGCATTTT.

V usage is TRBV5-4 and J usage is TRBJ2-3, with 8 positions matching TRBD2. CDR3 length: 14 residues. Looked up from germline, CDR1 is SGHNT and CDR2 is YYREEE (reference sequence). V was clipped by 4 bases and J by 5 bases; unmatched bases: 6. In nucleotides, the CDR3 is TGTGCCAGCAGCCCCGGACTAGCAGGAGATACGCAGTATTTT. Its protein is CASSPGLAGDTQYF.

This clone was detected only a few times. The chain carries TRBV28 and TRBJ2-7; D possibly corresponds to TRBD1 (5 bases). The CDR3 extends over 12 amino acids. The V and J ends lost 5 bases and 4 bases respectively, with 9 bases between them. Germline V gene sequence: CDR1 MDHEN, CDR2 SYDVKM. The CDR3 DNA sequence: TGTGCCAGCAGTCCCGACAGATACGAGCAGTACTTC. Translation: CASSPDRYEQYF.

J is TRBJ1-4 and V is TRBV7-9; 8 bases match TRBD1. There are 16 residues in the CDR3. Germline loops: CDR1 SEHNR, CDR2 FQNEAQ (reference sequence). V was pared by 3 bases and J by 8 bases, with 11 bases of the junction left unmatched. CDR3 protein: CASSLARGPIEEKLFF. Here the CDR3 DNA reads TGTGCCAGCAGCTTGGCCAGGGGGCCAATAGAGGAAAAACTGTTTTTT.

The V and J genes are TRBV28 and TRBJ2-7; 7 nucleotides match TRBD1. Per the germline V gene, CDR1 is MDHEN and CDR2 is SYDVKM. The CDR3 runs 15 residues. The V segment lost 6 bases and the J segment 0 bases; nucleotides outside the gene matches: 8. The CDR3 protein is CASRLGGQTSYEQYF. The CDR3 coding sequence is TGTGCCAGCAGACTAGGGGGACAGACCTCCTACGAGCAGTACTTC.

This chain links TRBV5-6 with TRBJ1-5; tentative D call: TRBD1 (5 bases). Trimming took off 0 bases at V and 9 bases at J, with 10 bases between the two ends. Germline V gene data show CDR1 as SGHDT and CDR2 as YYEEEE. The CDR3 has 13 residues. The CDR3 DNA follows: TGTGCCAGCAGCTTGGGACGGGGGGGGCCCCAGCATTTT. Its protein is CASSLGRGGPQHF.

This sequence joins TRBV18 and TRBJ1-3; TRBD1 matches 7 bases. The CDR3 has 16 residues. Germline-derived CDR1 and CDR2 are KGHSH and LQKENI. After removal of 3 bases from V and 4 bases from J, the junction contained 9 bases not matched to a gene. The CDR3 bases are TGTGCCAGCTCACCCAACGCCGGACAGGACGGAAACACCATATATTTT. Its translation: CASSPNAGQDGNTIYF.

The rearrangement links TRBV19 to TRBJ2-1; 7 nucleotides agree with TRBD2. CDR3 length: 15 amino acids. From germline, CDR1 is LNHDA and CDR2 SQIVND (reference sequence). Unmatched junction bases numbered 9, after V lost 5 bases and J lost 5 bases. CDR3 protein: CASSPTGGSDNEQFF. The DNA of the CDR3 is TGTGCCAGTAGTCCTACGGGCGGGAGCGACAATGAGCAGTTCTTC.

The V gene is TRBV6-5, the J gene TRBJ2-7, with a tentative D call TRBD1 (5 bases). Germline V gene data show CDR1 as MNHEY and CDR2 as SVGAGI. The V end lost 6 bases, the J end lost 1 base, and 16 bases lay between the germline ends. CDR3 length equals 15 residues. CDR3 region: CASSEMAGQSYEQYF. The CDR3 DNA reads TGTGCCAGCAGCGAGATGGCAGGGCAGTCCTACGAGCAGTACTTC.

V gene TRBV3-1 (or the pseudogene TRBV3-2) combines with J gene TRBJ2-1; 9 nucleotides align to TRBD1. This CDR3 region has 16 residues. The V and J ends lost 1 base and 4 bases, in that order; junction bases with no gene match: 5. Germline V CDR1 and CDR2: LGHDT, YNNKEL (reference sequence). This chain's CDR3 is CASSQVPGQGYNEQFF. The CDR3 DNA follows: TGTGCCAGCAGCCAAGTTCCGGGACAGGGATACAATGAGCAGTTCTTC.

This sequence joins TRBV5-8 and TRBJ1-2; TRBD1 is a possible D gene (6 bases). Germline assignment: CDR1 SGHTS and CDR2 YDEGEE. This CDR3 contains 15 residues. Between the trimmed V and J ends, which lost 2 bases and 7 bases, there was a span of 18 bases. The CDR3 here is CASSFVYGQGGGYTF. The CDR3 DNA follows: TGTGCCAGCAGCTTCGTTTACGGACAAGGGGGTGGCTACACCTTC.

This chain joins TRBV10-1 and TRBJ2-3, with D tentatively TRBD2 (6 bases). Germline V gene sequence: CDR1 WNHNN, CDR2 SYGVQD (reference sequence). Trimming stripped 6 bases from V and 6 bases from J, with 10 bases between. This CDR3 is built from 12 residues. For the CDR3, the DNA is TGCGCCAGCAGCCTGGAGGGGGATACGCAGTATTTT. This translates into CASSLEGDTQYF.